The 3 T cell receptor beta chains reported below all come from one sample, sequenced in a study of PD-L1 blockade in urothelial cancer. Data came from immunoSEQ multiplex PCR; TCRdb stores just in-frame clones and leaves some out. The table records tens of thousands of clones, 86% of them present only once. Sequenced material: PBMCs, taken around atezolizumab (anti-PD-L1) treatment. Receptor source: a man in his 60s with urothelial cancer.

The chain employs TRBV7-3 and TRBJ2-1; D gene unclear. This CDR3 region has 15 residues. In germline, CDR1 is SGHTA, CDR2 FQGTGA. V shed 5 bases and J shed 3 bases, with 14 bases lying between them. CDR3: CASSPTFLDYNEQFF. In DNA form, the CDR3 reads TGTGCCAGCAGCCCAACTTTTCTAGACTACAATGAGCAGTTCTTC.

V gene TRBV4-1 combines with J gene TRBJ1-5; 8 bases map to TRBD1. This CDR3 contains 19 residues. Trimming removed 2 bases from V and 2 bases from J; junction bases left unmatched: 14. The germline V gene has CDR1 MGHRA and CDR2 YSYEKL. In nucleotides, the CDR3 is TGCGCCAGCAGCCAACTATGGACAGGGTGGCCCAGGGGCAATCAGCCCCAGCATTTT. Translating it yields CASSQLWTGWPRGNQPQHF.

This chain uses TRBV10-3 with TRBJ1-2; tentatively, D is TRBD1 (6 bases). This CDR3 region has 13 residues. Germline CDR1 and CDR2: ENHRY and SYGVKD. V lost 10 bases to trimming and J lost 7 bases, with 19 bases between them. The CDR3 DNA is TGTGCCACCTCAACGGGAGGGGGTGGTGGCTACACCTTC. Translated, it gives CATSTGGGGGYTF.